This TCR beta chain was captured by sequencing in a study of T cell changes during pregnancy in multiple sclerosis. The V and J ends lost 3 bases and 7 bases, in that order; junction bases with no gene match: 7. The CDR3 has 15 residues. CDR1 and CDR2 (germline): MNHNS, SASEGT. Measured with immunoSEQ multiplex PCR; TCRdb has only the in-frame clones, and not every one. The sample records tens of thousands of clones, around nine tenths being singletons. Sequences were derived from peripheral blood, sampled in the first trimester of pregnancy. The origin of this receptor is a female donor in good health, enrolled as a control in a pregnancy study. V is TRBV6-1 and J is TRBJ2-1; 9 bases map to TRBD1. In DNA form, the CDR3 reads TGTGCCAGCAGTGAGCCCCGGGACAGGGTGAATGAGCAGTTCTTC. Translated: CASSEPRDRVNEQFF.